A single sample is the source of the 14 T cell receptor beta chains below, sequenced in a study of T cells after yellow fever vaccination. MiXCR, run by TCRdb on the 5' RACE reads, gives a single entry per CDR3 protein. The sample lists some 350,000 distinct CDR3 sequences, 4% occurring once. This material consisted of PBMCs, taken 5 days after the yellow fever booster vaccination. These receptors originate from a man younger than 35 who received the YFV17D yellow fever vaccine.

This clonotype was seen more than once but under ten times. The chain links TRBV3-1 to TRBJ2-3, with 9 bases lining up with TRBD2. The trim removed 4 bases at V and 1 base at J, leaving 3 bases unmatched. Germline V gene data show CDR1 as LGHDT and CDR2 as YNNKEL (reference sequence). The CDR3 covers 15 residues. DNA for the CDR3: TGTGCCAGCAGCCCCAAGCGGGGGGGCACAGATACGCAGTATTTT. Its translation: CASSPKRGGTDTQYF.

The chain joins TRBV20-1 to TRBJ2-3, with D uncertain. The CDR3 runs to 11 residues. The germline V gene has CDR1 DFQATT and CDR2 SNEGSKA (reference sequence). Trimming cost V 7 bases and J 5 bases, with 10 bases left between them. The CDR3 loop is CSGKTGDTQYF. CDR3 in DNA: TGCAGTGGGAAAACGGGAGATACGCAGTATTTT.

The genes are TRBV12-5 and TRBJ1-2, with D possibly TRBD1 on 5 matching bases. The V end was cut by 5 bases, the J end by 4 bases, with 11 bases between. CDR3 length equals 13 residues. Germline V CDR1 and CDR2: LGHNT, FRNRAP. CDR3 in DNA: TGTGCTAGTGGTACGGGACTGATCTATGGCTACACCTTC. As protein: CASGTGLIYGYTF.

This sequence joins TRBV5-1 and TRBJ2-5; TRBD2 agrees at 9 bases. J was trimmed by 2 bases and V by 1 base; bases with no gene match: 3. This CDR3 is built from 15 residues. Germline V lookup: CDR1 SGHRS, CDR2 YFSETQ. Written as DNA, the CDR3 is TGCGCCAGCAGCTTGTCCCTAGCGGGGCAAGAGACCCAGTACTTC. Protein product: CASSLSLAGQETQYF.

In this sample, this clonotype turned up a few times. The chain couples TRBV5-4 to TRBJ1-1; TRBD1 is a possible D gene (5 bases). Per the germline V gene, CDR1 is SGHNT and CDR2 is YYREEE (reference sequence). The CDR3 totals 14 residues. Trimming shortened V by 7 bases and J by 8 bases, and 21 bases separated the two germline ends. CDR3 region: CASHDTGLGTEAFF. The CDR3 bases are TGTGCCAGCCACGACACAGGACTAGGGACGGAAGCTTTCTTT.

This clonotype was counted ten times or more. The CDR3, as DNA: TGCAGTGCTCCGACTAGCGGACCCACAGATACGCAGTATTTT. Translation gives CSAPTSGPTDTQYF. The chain employs TRBV20-1 and TRBJ2-3; 9 nucleotides align to TRBD2. This CDR3 region has 14 residues. The trim removed 5 bases at V and 2 bases at J, leaving 5 bases unmatched. The germline V gene has CDR1 DFQATT and CDR2 SNEGSKA (reference sequence).

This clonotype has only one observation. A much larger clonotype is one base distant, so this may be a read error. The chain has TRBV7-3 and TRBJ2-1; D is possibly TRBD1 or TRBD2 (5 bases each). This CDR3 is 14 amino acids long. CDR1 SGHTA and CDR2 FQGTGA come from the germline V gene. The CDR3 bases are TGTGCCAGCAGCTTAGGTGGGACCTACAGTGAGCAGTTCTTC. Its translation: CASSLGGTYSEQFF.

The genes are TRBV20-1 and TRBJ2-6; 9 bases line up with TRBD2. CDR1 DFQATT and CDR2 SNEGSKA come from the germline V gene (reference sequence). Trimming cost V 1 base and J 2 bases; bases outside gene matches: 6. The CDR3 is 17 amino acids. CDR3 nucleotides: TGCAGTGCTAGAGTAACCCAGCGGGGGGCTGGGGCCAACGTCCTGACTTTC. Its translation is CSARVTQRGAGANVLTF.

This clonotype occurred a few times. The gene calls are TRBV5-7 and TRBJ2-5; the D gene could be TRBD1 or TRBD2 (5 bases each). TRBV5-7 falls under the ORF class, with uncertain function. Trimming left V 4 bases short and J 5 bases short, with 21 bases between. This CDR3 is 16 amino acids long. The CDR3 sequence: CASSPLLGTCRETQYF. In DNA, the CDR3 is TGTGCCAGCAGCCCGTTACTTGGGACCTGTAGGGAGACCCAGTACTTC.

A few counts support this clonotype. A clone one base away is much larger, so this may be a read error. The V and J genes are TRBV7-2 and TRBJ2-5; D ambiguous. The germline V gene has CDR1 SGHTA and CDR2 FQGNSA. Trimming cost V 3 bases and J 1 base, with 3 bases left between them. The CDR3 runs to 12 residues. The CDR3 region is CASSLFQETQYF. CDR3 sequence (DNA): TGTGCCAGCAGCTTGTTCCAAGAGACCCAGTACTTC. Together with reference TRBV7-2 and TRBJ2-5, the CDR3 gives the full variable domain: GAGVSQSPSNKVTEKGKDVELRCDPISGHTALYWYRQSLGQGLEFLIYFQGNSAPDKSGLPSDRFSAERTGGSVSTLTIQRTQQEDSAVYLCASSLFQETQYFGPGTRLLVL.

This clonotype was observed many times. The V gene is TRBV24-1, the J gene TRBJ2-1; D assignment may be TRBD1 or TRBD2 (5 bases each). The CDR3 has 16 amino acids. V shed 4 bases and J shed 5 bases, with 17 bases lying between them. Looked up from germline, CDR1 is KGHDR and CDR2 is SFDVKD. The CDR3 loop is CATSDSDSGPHNEQFF. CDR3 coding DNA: TGTGCCACCAGTGACAGCGACAGCGGCCCCCACAATGAGCAGTTCTTC.

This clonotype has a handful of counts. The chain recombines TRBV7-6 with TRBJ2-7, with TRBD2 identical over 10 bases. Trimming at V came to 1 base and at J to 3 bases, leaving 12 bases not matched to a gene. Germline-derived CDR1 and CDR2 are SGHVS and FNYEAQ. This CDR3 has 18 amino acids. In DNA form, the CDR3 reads TGTGCCAGCAGCTTAGTAGTTGGGGAGGCTAGCGGGGGCTACGAGCAGTACTTC. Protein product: CASSLVVGEASGGYEQYF.

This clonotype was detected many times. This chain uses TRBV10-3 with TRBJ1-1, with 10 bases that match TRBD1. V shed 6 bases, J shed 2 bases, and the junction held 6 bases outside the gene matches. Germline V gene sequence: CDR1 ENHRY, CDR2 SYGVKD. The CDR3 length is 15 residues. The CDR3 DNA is TGTGCCATCAGGGAAAGGACAGGGGGTAACACTGAAGCTTTCTTT. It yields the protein CAIRERTGGNTEAFF.

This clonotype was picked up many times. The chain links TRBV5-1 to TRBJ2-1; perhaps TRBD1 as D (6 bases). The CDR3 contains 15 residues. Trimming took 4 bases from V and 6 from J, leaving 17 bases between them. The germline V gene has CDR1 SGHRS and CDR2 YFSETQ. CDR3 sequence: CASSSRGQLGNEQFF. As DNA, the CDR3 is TGCGCCAGCAGCAGCAGGGGCCAACTCGGCAATGAGCAGTTCTTC.